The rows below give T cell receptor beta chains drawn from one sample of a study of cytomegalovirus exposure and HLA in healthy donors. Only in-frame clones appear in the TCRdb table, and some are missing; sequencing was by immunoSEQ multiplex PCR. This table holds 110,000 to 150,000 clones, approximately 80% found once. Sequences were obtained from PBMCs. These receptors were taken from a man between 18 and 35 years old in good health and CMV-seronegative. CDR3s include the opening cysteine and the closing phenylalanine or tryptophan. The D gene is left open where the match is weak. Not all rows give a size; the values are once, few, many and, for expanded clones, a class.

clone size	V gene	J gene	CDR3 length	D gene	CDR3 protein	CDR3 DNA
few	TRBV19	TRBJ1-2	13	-	CASSMDRDIGYTF	TGTGCCAGTAGTATGGACCGGGACATCGGCTACACCTTC
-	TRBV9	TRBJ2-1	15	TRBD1	CASSVVAGGGNEQFF	TGTGCCAGCAGCGTAGTGGCAGGGGGCGGGAATGAGCAGTTCTTC
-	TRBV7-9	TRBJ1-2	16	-	CASSLLGRELLDGYTF	TGTGCCAGCAGCCTCCTGGGAAGGGAGCTTCTCGATGGCTACACCTTC
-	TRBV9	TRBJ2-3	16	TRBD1	CASSVIATGGTDTQYF	TGTGCCAGCAGCGTAATAGCGACAGGGGGCACAGATACGCAGTATTTT
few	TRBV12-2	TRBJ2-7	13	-	CANRGGEAYEQYF	TGTGCAAACAGGGGCGGGGAGGCATACGAGCAGTACTTC
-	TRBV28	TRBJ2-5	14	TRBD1	CATGQGQDSETQYF	TGTGCCACCGGACAAGGACAGGATTCGGAGACCCAGTACTTC
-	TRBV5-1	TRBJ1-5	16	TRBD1	CASSLEAGGINQPQHF	TGCGCCAGCAGCTTAGAGGCAGGGGGAATCAATCAGCCCCAGCATTTT
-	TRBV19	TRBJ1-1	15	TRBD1	CASSIETGGRTEAFF	TGTGCCAGTAGTATAGAGACAGGGGGGCGCACTGAAGCTTTCTTT
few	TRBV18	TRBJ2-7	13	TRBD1	CASSPVRGIEQYF	TGTGCCAGCTCACCGGTCAGGGGGATCGAGCAGTACTTC
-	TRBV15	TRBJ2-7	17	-	CATSRGFWGESGYEQYF	TGTGCCACCAGCAGAGGGTTCTGGGGGGAGTCCGGTTACGAGCAGTACTTC
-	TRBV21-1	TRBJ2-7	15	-	CASSRRTGPSLQQYF	TGTGCCAGCAGCCGTCGGACAGGGCCCTCCCTTCAGCAGTACTTC
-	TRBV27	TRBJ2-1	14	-	CASSWRGHNDEQFF	TGTGCCAGCAGTTGGAGGGGGCACAACGATGAGCAGTTCTTC
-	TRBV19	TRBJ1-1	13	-	CASTDRRNTEAFF	TGTGCCAGTACGGACAGACGGAACACTGAAGCTTTCTTT
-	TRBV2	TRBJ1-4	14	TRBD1	CASGDRGRGEKLFF	TGTGCCAGCGGGGACAGGGGGCGTGGGGAAAAACTGTTTTTT
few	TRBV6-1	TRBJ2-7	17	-	CASSEATRAFTSYEQYF	TGTGCCAGCAGTGAAGCGACGAGGGCCTTCACTTCCTACGAGCAGTACTTC
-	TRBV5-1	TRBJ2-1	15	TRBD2	CASRSASGSYNEQFF	TGCGCCAGCAGGTCGGCTAGCGGGTCATACAATGAGCAGTTCTTC
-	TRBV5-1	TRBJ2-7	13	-	CASGTDRSYEQYF	TGCGCCAGCGGCACCGACAGGAGCTACGAGCAGTACTTC
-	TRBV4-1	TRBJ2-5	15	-	CASSQEAAYQETQYF	TGCGCCAGCAGCCAAGAGGCGGCGTACCAAGAGACCCAGTACTTC
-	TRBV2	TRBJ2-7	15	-	CASSERGTTRDEQYF	TGTGCCAGCAGTGAACGGGGGACCACCCGGGACGAGCAGTACTTC
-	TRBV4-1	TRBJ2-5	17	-	CASSLTHRASLGETQYF	TGCGCCAGCAGCCTGACACATAGGGCATCACTAGGGGAGACCCAGTACTTC
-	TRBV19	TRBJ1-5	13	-	CATATFVRQPQHF	TGTGCCACCGCGACCTTCGTCAGGCAGCCCCAGCATTTT
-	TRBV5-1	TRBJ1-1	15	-	CASSLRQLENTEAFF	TGCGCCAGCAGCTTAAGACAATTGGAGAACACTGAAGCTTTCTTT
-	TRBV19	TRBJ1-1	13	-	CASSTGRATEAFF	TGTGCCAGTAGTACGGGGAGAGCCACTGAAGCTTTCTTT
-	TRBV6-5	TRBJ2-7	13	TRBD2	CASSRLARLEQYF	TGTGCCAGCAGTCGACTAGCTCGGTTGGAGCAGTACTTC
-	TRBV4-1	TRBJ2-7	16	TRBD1	CASSFPDRGDAYEQYF	TGCGCCAGCAGCTTCCCGGACAGGGGAGATGCCTACGAGCAGTACTTC
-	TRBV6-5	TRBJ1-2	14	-	CASSPRHGYYGYTF	TGTGCCAGCAGCCCCCGACACGGTTACTATGGCTACACCTTC
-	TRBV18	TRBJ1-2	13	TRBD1	CASTDRGTYGYTF	TGTGCCAGCACAGACAGGGGGACCTATGGCTACACCTTC
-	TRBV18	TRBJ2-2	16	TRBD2	CASSLSLAANTGELFF	TGTGCCAGCTCACTTTCTCTAGCGGCGAACACCGGGGAGCTGTTTTTT
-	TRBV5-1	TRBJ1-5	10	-	CATHLLPQHF	TGCGCCACCCACTTGCTACCCCAGCATTTT
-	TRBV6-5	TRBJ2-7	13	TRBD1	CASAGQGTPWTYF	TGTGCCAGCGCGGGACAGGGGACTCCCTGGACCTACTTC
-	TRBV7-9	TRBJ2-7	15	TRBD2	CASSHPSGRDHEQYF	TGTGCCAGCAGTCACCCTAGCGGGAGGGACCACGAGCAGTACTTC
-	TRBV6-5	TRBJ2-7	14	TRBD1	CASSNYRGAYEQYF	TGTGCCAGCAGCAACTACAGGGGCGCCTACGAGCAGTACTTC
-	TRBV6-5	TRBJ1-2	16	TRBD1	CASSYDNPGGYYGYTF	TGTGCCAGCAGTTACGATAACCCAGGGGGCTACTATGGCTACACCTTC
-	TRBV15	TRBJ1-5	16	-	CATSPRGGFGNQPQHF	TGTGCCACCAGCCCCCGGGGGGGGTTTGGCAATCAGCCCCAGCATTTT
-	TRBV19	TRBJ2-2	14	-	CASAPAGTTGELFF	TGTGCCAGTGCACCCGCGGGGACGACCGGGGAGCTGTTTTTT
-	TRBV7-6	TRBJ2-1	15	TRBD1	CASSSMQGAYNEQFF	TGTGCCAGCAGCTCCATGCAGGGGGCCTACAATGAGCAGTTCTTC
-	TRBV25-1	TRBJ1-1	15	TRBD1	CASIPPARGNAEAFF	TGTGCCAGCATCCCTCCAGCCAGGGGGAATGCTGAAGCTTTCTTT
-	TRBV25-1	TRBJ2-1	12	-	CASSDRYNEQFF	TGTGCCAGCAGTGACAGGTACAATGAGCAGTTCTTC
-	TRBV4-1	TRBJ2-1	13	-	CASSQAQGNEQFF	TGCGCCAGCAGCCAAGCCCAGGGGAATGAGCAGTTCTTC
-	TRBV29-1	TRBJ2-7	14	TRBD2	CSVEASGFSYEQYF	TGCAGCGTTGAGGCTAGCGGATTCTCCTACGAGCAGTACTTC
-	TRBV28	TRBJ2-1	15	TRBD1	CASSRQWDSHNEQFF	TGTGCCAGCAGTCGTCAATGGGACAGCCACAATGAGCAGTTCTTC
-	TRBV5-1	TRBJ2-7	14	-	CASRGDTNSYEQYF	TGCGCCAGCAGAGGGGATACTAACTCCTACGAGCAGTACTTC
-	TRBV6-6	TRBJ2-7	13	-	CASSYDTSYEQYF	TGTGCCAGCAGTTACGACACCTCCTACGAGCAGTACTTC
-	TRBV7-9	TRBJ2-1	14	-	CASSLARRLDEQFF	TGTGCCAGCAGCTTAGCTCGGCGGCTCGATGAGCAGTTCTTC
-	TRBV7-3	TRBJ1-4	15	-	CASSLGGSFNEKLFF	TGTGCCAGCAGCTTAGGAGGCAGCTTTAATGAAAAACTGTTTTTT
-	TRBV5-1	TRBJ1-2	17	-	CASSLGREEDANYGYTF	TGCGCCAGCAGCTTGGGTAGAGAGGAAGATGCTAACTATGGCTACACCTTC
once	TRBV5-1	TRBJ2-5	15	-	CASSFGSSIQETQYF	TGCGCCAGCAGCTTCGGGAGCAGTATACAAGAGACCCAGTACTTC
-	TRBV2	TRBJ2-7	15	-	CASSYRGGVSYEQYF	TGTGCCAGCAGCTACCGAGGGGGTGTCTCCTACGAGCAGTACTTC
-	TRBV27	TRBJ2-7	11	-	CASKGFYEQYF	TGTGCCAGCAAGGGGTTTTACGAGCAGTACTTC
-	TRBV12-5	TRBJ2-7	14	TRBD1	CASGTGLRGFEQYF	TGTGCTAGTGGGACAGGGCTCCGTGGGTTCGAGCAGTACTTC
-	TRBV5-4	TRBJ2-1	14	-	CASSQRRGDNEQFF	TGTGCCAGCAGCCAAAGGCGGGGTGACAATGAGCAGTTCTTC
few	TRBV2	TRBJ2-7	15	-	CASSESGQSVYEQYF	TGTGCCAGCAGTGAATCAGGACAGAGCGTCTACGAGCAGTACTTC
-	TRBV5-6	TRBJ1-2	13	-	CASSLQGNIGYTF	TGTGCCAGCAGCCTACAGGGTAATATTGGCTACACCTTC
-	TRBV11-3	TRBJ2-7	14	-	CASSLGRAAYEQYF	TGTGCCAGCAGCTTGGGCAGGGCAGCCTACGAGCAGTACTTC
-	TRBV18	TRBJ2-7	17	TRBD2	CASSPTGLAGSSYEQYF	TGTGCCAGCTCACCAACGGGACTAGCGGGCTCCTCCTACGAGCAGTACTTC
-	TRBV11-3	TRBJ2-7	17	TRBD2	CASSLRGKRGNSYEQYF	TGTGCCAGCAGCTTAAGGGGCAAGCGGGGGAACTCCTACGAGCAGTACTTC
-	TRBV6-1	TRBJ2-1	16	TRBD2	CASSVWGGRSYNEQFF	TGTGCCAGCAGTGTTTGGGGGGGACGCTCCTACAATGAGCAGTTCTTC
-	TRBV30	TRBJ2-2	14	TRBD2	CAWTSGRDTGELFF	TGTGCCTGGACTAGCGGGAGGGACACCGGGGAGCTGTTTTTT